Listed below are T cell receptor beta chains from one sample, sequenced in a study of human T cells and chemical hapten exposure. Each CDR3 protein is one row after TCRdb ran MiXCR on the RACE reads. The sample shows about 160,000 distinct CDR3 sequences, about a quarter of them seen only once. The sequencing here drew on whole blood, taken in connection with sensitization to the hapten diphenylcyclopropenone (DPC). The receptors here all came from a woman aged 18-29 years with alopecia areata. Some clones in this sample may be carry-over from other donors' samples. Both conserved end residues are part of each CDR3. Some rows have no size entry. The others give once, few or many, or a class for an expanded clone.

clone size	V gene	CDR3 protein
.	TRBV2	CASSATGGRNTEAFF
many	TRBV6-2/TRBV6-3	CASSLLAGAYEQYF
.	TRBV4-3	CASSLKIAGSSGNTIYF
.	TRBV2	CASTPGGGQPQHF
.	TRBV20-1	CSATGQPNSPLHF
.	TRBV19	CASSVVTANTGELFF
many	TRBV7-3	CASSLIAADRTDTQYF
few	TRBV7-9	CASSLWGQAPSGANVLTF
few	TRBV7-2	CASSRTSGSETQYF
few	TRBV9	CASSVEAGTDEKLFF